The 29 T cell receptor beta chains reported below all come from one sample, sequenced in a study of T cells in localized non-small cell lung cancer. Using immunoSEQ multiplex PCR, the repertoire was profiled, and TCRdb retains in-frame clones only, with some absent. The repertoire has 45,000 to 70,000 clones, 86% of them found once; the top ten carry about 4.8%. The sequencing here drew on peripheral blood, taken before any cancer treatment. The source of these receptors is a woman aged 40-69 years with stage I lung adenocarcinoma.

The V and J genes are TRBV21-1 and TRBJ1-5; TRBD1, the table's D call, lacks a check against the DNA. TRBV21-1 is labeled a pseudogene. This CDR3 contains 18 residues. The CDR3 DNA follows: TGTGCCAGCGGCCGGTCGGCCAGGGAAGTGTATAGCAATCAGCCCCAGCATTTT. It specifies CASGRSAREVYSNQPQHF.

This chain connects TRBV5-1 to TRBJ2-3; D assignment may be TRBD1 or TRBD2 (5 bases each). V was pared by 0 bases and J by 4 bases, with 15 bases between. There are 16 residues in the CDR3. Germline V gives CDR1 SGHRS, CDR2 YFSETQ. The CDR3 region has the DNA TGCGCCAGCAGCTTGGACGTGTCGGGGCTATCAGATACGCAGTATTTT. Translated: CASSLDVSGLSDTQYF. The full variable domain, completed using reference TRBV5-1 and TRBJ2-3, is KAGVTQTPRYLIKTRGQQVTLSCSPISGHRSVSWYQQTPGQGLQFLFEYFSETQRNKGNFPGRFSGRQFSNSRSEMNVSTLELGDSALYLCASSLDVSGLSDTQYFGPGTRLTVL.

CDR3 DNA: TGTGCCAGCAGTGGGGGACGTCTGAACACTGAAGCTTTCTTT. Protein: CASSGGRLNTEAFF. The chain couples TRBV6-1 to TRBJ1-1; D perhaps matches TRBD1 (5 bases). Germline-derived CDR1 and CDR2 are MNHNS and SASEGT. The CDR3 extends over 14 amino acids. V lost 4 bases and J lost 0, with 9 bases in between.

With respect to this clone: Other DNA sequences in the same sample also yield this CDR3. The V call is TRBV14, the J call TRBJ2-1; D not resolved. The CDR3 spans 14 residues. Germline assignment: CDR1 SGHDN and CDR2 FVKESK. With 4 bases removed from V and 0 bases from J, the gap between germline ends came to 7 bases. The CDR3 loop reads CASSRGGSYNEQFF. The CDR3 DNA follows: TGTGCCAGCAGCCGGGGTGGCTCCTACAATGAGCAGTTCTTC.

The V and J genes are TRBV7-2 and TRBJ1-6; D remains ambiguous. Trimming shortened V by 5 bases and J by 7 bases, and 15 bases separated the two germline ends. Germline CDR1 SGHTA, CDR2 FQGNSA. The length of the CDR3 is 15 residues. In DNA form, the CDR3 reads TGTGCCAGCAGCCCCACTGGGAACTTGAATTCACCCCTCCACTTT. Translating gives CASSPTGNLNSPLHF.

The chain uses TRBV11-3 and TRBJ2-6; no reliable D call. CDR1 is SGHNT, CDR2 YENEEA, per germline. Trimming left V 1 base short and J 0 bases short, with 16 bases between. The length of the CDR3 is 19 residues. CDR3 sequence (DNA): TGTGCCAGCAGCTTAGGGGTTACGGATCTATTCTCTGGGGCCAACGTCCTGACTTTC. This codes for CASSLGVTDLFSGANVLTF.

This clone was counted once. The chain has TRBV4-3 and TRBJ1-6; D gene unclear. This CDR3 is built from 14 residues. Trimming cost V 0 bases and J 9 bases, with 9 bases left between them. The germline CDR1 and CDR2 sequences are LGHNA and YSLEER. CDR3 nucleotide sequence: TGCGCCAGCAGCCAAGATAGAGAGGGTTCACCCCTCCACTTT. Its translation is CASSQDREGSPLHF.

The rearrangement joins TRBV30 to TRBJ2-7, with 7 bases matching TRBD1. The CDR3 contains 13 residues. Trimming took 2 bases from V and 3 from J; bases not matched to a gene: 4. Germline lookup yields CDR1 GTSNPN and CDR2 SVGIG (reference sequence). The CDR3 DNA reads TGTGCCTGGAGTCCGGGACAGAACTACGAGCAGTACTTC. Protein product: CAWSPGQNYEQYF.

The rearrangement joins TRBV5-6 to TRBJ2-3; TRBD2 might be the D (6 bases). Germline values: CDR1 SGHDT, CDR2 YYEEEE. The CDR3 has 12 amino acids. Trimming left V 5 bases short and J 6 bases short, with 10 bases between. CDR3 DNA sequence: TGTGCCAGCAGATTAGGAGGGGATACGCAGTATTTT. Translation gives CASRLGGDTQYF.

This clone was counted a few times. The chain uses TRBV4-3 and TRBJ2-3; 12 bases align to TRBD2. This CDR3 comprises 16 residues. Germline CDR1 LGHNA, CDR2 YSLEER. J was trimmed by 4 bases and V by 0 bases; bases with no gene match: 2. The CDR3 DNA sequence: TGCGCCAGCAGCCAAGATCTAGCGGGGGGGCCAGATACGCAGTATTTT. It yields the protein CASSQDLAGGPDTQYF.

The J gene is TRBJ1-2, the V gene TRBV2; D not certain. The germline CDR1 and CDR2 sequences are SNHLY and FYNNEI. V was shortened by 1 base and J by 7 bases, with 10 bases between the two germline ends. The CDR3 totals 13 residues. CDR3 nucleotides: TGTGCCAGCAGTGAAGGTATTTTTTCTGGCTACACCTTC. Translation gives CASSEGIFSGYTF.

In DNA form, the CDR3 reads TGTGCCAGCGGACAGGGGAACACCGGGGAGCTGTTTTTT. This codes for CASGQGNTGELFF. This sequence joins TRBV11-3 and TRBJ2-2; the match to TRBD1 covers 8 bases. Per germline, CDR1 SGHNT and CDR2 YENEEA. With V trimmed by 8 bases and J by 1 base, 0 bases remained unmatched. The CDR3 extends over 13 amino acids.

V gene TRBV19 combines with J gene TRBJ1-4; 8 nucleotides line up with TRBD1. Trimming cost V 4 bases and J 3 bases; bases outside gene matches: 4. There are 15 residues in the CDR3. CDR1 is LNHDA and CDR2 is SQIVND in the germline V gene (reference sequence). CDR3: CASSTGTGPNEKLFF. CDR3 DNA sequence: TGTGCCAGTAGTACGGGGACAGGCCCTAATGAAAAACTGTTTTTT.

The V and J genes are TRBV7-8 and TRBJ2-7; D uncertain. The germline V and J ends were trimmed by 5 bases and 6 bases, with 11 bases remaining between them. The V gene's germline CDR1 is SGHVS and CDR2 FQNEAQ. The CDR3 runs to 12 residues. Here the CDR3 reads CASSLPFLEQYF. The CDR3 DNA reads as TGTGCCAGCAGCCTCCCCTTCCTCGAGCAGTACTTC.

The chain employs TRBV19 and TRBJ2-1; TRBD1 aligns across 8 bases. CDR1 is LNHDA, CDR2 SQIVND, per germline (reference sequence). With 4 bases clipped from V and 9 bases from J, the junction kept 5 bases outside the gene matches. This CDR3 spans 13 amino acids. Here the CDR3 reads CASSTHRGVEQFF. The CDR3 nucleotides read TGTGCCAGTAGTACTCACAGGGGGGTTGAGCAGTTCTTC.

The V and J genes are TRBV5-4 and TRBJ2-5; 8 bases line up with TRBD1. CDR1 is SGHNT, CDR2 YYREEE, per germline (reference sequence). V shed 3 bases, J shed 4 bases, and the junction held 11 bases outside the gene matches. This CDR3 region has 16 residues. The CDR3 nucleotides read TGTGCCAGCAGCTCGGACAGGGAAAACTTAGGAGAGACCCAGTACTTC. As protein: CASSSDRENLGETQYF.

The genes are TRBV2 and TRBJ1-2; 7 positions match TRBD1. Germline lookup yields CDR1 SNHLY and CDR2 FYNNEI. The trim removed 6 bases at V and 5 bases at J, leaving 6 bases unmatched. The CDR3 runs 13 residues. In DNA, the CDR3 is TGTGCCAGCAGACACGGACAGGAATATGGCTACACCTTC. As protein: CASRHGQEYGYTF.

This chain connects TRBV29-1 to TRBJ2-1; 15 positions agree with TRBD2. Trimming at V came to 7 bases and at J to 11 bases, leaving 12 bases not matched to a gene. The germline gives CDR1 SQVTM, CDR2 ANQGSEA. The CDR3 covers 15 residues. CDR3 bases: TGCAGCGCCGATCCGGGACTAGCGGGGGGCTTTCAGCAGTTCTTC. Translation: CSADPGLAGGFQQFF.

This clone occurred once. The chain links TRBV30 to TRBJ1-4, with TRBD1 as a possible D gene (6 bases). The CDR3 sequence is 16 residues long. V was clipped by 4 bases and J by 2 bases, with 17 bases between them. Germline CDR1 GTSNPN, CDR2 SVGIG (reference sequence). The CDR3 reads CAWTPPRQGTNEKLFF. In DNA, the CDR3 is TGTGCCTGGACCCCCCCCCGGCAGGGGACTAATGAAAAACTGTTTTTT.

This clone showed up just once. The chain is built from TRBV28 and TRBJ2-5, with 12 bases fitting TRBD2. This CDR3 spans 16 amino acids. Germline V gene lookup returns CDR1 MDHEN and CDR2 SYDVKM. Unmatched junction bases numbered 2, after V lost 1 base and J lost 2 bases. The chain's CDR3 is CASSLSGLAGQETQYF. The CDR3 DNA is TGTGCCAGCAGTTTATCCGGACTAGCGGGGCAAGAGACCCAGTACTTC.

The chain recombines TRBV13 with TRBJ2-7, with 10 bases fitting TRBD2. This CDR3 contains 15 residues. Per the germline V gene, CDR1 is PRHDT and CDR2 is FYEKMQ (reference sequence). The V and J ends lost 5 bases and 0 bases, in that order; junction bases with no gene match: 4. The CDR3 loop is CASSPGLAASYEQYF. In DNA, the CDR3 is TGTGCCAGCAGCCCCGGACTAGCGGCCTCCTACGAGCAGTACTTC.

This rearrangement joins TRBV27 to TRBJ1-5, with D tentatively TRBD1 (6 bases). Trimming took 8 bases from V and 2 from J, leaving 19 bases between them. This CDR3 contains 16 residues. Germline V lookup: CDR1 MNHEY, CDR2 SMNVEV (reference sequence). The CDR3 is CASGPQGQIRNQPQHF. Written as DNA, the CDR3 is TGTGCCAGCGGGCCACAGGGTCAGATTCGCAATCAGCCCCAGCATTTT.

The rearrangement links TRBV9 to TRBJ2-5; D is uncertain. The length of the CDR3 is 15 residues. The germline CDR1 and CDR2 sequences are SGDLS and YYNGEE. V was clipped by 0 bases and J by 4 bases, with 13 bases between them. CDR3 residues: CASSVVASRGETQYF. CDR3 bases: TGTGCCAGCAGCGTAGTGGCCTCTAGAGGAGAGACCCAGTACTTC. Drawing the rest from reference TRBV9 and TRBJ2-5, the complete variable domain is DSGVTQTPKHLITATGQRVTLRCSPRSGDLSVYWYQQSLDQGLQFLIQYYNGEERAKGNILERFSAQQFPDLHSELNLSSLELGDSALYFCASSVVASRGETQYFGPGTRLLVL.

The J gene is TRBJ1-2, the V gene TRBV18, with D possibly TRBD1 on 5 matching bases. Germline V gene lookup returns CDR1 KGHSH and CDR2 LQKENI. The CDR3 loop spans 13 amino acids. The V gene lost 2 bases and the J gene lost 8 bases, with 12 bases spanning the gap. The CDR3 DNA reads TGTGCCAGCTCACCAAAGGGGTATCAGGGCTACACCTTC. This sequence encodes CASSPKGYQGYTF.

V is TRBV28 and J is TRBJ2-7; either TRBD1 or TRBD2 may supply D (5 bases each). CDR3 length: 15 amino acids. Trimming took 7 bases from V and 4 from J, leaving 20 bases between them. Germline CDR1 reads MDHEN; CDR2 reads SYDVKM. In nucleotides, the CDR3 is TGTGCCAGCAACGGTGGGGGTTCGGGTTCGTACGAGCAGTACTTC. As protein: CASNGGGSGSYEQYF.

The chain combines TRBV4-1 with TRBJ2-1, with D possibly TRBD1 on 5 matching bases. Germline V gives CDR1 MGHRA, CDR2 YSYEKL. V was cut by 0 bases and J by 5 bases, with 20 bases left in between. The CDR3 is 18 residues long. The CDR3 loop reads CASSQDRAGNFLNNEQFF. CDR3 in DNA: TGCGCCAGCAGCCAAGACAGGGCAGGGAACTTCCTTAACAATGAGCAGTTCTTC.

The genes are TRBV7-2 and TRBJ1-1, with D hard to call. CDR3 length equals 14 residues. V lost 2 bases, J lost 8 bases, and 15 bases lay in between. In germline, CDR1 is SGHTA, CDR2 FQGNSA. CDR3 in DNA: TGTGCCAGCAGCTTACCAGGACGCGGGCTCGAAGCTTTCTTT. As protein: CASSLPGRGLEAFF.

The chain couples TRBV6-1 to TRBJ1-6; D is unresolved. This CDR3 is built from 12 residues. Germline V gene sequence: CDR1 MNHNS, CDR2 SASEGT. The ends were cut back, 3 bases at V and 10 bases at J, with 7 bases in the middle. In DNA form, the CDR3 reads TGTGCCAGCAGTGAGGTTTCCTCACCCCTCCACTTT. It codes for CASSEVSSPLHF.

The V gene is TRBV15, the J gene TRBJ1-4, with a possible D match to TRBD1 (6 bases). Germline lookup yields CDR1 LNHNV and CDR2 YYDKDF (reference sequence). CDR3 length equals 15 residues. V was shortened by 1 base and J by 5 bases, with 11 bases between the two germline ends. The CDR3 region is CATSRARTENEKLFF. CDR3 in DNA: TGTGCCACCAGCAGAGCGCGGACAGAAAATGAAAAACTGTTTTTT.